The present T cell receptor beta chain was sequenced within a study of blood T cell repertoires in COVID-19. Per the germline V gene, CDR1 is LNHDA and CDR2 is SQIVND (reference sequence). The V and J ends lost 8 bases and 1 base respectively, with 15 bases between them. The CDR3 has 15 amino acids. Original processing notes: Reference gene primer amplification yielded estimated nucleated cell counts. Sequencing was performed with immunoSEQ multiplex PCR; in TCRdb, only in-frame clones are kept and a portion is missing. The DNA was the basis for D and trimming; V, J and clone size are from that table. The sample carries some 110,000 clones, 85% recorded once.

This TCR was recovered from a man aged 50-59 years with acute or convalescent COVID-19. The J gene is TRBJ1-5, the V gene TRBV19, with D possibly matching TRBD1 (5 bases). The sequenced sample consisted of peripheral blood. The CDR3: CASHRRGESNQPQHF. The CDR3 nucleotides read TGTGCCAGTCATCGTCGGGGGGAGAGCAATCAGCCCCAGCATTTT.